The next 14 T cell receptor beta chains were all read from a single sample in a study of T cells in Graves' hyperthyroidism and ophthalmopathy. Amplification targeted TCR beta CDR3 regions from RNA transcripts. TCR CDR3 regions were first amplified by RT-PCR with HTBI primers. Via MiXCR, TCRdb re-called the multiplex PCR reads, giving one row per CDR3 protein. The sample records approximately 600,000 distinct CDR3 sequences, around 15% being singletons. Sample: blood. These receptors came from a woman aged 25-40 years with Graves' hyperthyroidism.

The sample holds a few counts of this clonotype. The chain uses TRBV19 and TRBJ1-5; D may be TRBD1 (6 bases). This CDR3 region has 12 residues. Germline CDR1 and CDR2: LNHDA and SQIVND (reference sequence). With 11 bases removed from V and 5 bases from J, the gap between germline ends came to 13 bases. The CDR3 nucleotides are TGTGCCCAACCCCGGACAGATCAGCCCCAGCATTTT. As protein: CAQPRTDQPQHF.

This clonotype was counted many times. The germline gene is not matched at one end of the junction; a read error may be the cause. The chain combines TRBV4-1 with TRBJ2-2; 14 bases line up with TRBD2. This CDR3 contains 17 residues. Germline CDR1 reads MGHRA; CDR2 reads YSYEKL. The DNA of the CDR3 is TGTGCCAGCAGTCCGGGACTAGCGGGAGTCAACACCGGGGAGCTGTTTTTT. Its translation is CASSPGLAGVNTGELFF.

CDR3: CASSYLVYEQYF. CDR3 nucleotides: TGTGCCAGCAGCTATCTGGTCTACGAGCAGTACTTC. The gene calls are TRBV5-6 and TRBJ2-7, with no clear D. This CDR3 region has 12 residues. Germline CDR1 and CDR2: SGHDT and YYEEEE. Trimming cost V 3 bases and J 3 bases, with 7 bases left between them.

There are many counts of this clonotype. The chain carries TRBV20-1 and TRBJ2-1; 10 bases line up with TRBD2. V lost 1 base to trimming and J lost 3 bases; unmatched junction nucleotides: 0. CDR1 DFQATT and CDR2 SNEGSKA come from the germline V gene (reference sequence). The CDR3 has 14 residues. This CDR3 reads CSARGTSGYNEQFF. The CDR3 bases are TGCAGTGCTAGAGGGACTAGCGGCTACAATGAGCAGTTCTTC.

There are a few counts of this clonotype. This sequence joins TRBV10-3 and TRBJ1-2, with a tentative D call TRBD1 (5 bases). Germline loops: CDR1 ENHRY, CDR2 SYGVKD. Trimming shortened V by 10 bases and J by 7 bases, and 22 bases separated the two germline ends. The CDR3 length is 14 residues. DNA of the CDR3: TGTGCCAGCAAAACAGGAATGCGTATGGTTGGCTACACCTTC. Translated, it gives CASKTGMRMVGYTF.

This clonotype came up many times. This sequence joins TRBV2 and TRBJ2-5; the D is unclear. CDR3 length: 13 amino acids. Per the germline V gene, CDR1 is SNHLY and CDR2 is FYNNEI. Trimming took off 7 bases at V and 1 base at J, with 10 bases between the two ends. CDR3 nucleotide sequence: TGTGCCAGCACGTGGATGGGCCAAGAGACCCAGTACTTC. This codes for CASTWMGQETQYF.

This clonotype was counted at least ten times. This chain links TRBV3-1 with TRBJ2-1; D gene unclear. Germline lookup yields CDR1 LGHDT and CDR2 YNNKEL (reference sequence). V dropped 3 bases and J dropped 7 bases, with 13 bases sitting between them. The CDR3 is 14 residues long. This chain's CDR3 is CASSHTMTGNEQFF. The CDR3 DNA follows: TGTGCCAGCAGCCACACGATGACTGGAAATGAGCAGTTCTTC.

This clonotype was seen many times. The V and J genes are TRBV28 and TRBJ1-5; maybe TRBD1 (5 bases). Germline V CDR1 and CDR2: MDHEN, SYDVKM. The CDR3 runs to 13 residues. The V gene lost 6 bases and the J gene lost 3 bases, with 9 bases spanning the gap. Here the CDR3 reads CASRGRYNQPQHF. CDR3 coding DNA: TGTGCCAGCAGGGGACGGTACAATCAGCCCCAGCATTTT.

Remarks on this clonotype: The germline gene is not matched at one end of the junction; a read error may be the cause. This chain uses TRBV6-1 with TRBJ2-5; 11 bases map to TRBD1. The CDR3 spans 13 residues. Germline V lookup: CDR1 MNHNS, CDR2 SASEGT. CDR3 amino acids: CASSGDRGETQHF. CDR3 nucleotide sequence: TGTGCCAGCAGTGGGGACAGGGGGGAGACCCAGCACTTC.

This clonotype was observed a few times. The chain employs TRBV9 and TRBJ2-1, with 7 positions matching TRBD2. This CDR3 has 15 residues. Germline CDR1 and CDR2: SGDLS and YYNGEE. Trimming took 2 bases from V and 4 from J; bases not matched to a gene: 6. The CDR3: CASSVIAGAYNEQFF. For the CDR3, the DNA is TGTGCCAGCAGCGTTATAGCGGGCGCGTACAATGAGCAGTTCTTC.

This chain joins TRBV4-1 and TRBJ2-7, with TRBD1 identical over 9 bases. The ends lost 7 bases at V and 4 bases at J; junction bases unmatched: 8. CDR3 length: 14 amino acids. Germline V CDR1 and CDR2: MGHRA, YSYEKL. CDR3 amino acids: CASNLGQGEYEQYF. In nucleotides, the CDR3 is TGCGCCAGCAACCTGGGACAGGGTGAGTACGAGCAGTACTTC.

There are many counts of this clonotype. The CDR3 nucleotides read TGTGCCAGCTCCGCCGGTGCGGGCAGCTGGGGAGAGACCCAGTACTTC. It translates to CASSAGAGSWGETQYF. This sequence joins TRBV6-2 or TRBV6-3 and TRBJ2-5, with TRBD2 as a possible D gene (5 bases). Per the germline V gene, CDR1 is MNHEY and CDR2 is SVGEGT. This CDR3 comprises 16 residues. The germline V and J ends were trimmed by 8 bases and 4 bases, with 23 bases remaining between them.

The rearrangement links TRBV19 to TRBJ2-3, with a weak D call TRBD1 (5 bases). This CDR3 is built from 14 residues. V was shortened by 3 bases and J by 6 bases, with 13 bases between the two germline ends. Per germline, CDR1 LNHDA and CDR2 SQIVND (reference sequence). The CDR3 sequence is CASSILDTSDTQYF. The CDR3 nucleotides read TGTGCCAGTAGTATTTTGGACACCTCGGATACGCAGTATTTT.

This clonotype was detected only a few times. This CDR3 reads CASSVGVQPITDTQYF. In nucleotides, the CDR3 is TGTGCCAGCAGCGTAGGGGTTCAACCCATCACAGATACGCAGTATTTT. The rearrangement uses TRBV9 and TRBJ2-3; the D is unclear. Germline V CDR1 and CDR2: SGDLS, YYNGEE. V was pared by 0 bases and J by 2 bases, with 13 bases between. The CDR3 spans 16 residues.